This is a list of T cell receptor beta chains from one sample in a study of blood T cell repertoires in COVID-19. Sequenced by immunoSEQ multiplex PCR; TCRdb stores in-frame clones only, minus some. This table has roughly 120,000 clones, about nine tenths appearing once. Sequenced: peripheral blood. These receptors all stem from a human donor with active COVID-19. The donor label of this sample is uncertain. CDR3s include the opening cysteine and the closing phenylalanine or tryptophan. Fields, in order: D gene, clone size, J gene, V gene, CDR3 protein, CDR3 DNA. D genes are given only for firm matches. For some rows the clone size is stated as once, few or many, or as a class when expanded; others skip it.

. . TRBJ2-2 TRBV2 CASGQLVPGELFF TGTGCCAGCGGACAGCTGGTGCCCGGGGAGCTGTTTTTT
TRBD1 . TRBJ2-7 TRBV29-1 CSVGAGGMGSYEQYF TGCAGCGTTGGGGCAGGGGGTATGGGCTCCTACGAGCAGTACTTC
TRBD1 . TRBJ2-2 TRBV7-2 CASSSGGRATGELFF TGTGCCAGCAGCTCAGGGGGCAGGGCCACCGGGGAGCTGTTTTTT
TRBD2 once TRBJ2-7 TRBV13 CASSPRTSGGANEQYF TGTGCCAGCAGCCCTCGGACTAGCGGGGGGGCCAACGAGCAGTACTTC
TRBD2 . TRBJ2-1 TRBV9 CASSGSGGGFYNEQFF TGTGCCAGCAGCGGAAGCGGGGGTGGGTTCTACAATGAGCAGTTCTTC
. . TRBJ2-3 TRBV12-3/TRBV12-4 CASSLYTDTQYF TGTGCCAGCAGTCTTTATACAGATACGCAGTATTTT
. . TRBJ2-3 TRBV12-5 CASGLAPGSTDTQYF TGTGCTAGTGGTTTGGCCCCCGGGAGCACAGATACGCAGTATTTT
TRBD2 . TRBJ2-7 TRBV19 CASSIVRGASEQYF TGTGCCAGTAGTATAGTGCGGGGGGCATCTGAGCAGTACTTC
TRBD1 . TRBJ2-4 TRBV6-6 CASSTNRGLAKNIQYF TGTGCCAGCAGTACAAACAGGGGTCTAGCCAAAAACATTCAGTACTTC
. . TRBJ1-4 TRBV2 CASNFGPPLNNEKLFF TGTGCCAGTAATTTTGGGCCTCCTTTAAATAATGAAAAACTGTTTTTT
TRBD2 once TRBJ2-2 TRBV5-1 CASSLVTSAGELFF TGCGCCAGCAGCTTGGTAACTAGCGCCGGGGAGCTGTTTTTT
TRBD2 . TRBJ2-3 TRBV4-3 CASSQDLAGVTDTQYF TGCGCCAGCAGCCAAGACCTAGCGGGGGTCACAGATACGCAGTATTTT
TRBD1 . TRBJ1-2 TRBV20-1 CSASYYGPVTGGTYGYTF TGCAGTGCTAGTTATTATGGGCCTGTGACAGGGGGAACCTATGGCTACACCTTC
. . TRBJ2-7 TRBV27 CASSLDVTDEQYF TGTGCCAGCAGTTTAGATGTGACAGACGAGCAGTACTTC
TRBD2 once TRBJ2-7 TRBV5-1 CASSSSGGVYEQYF TGCGCCAGCAGCTCTAGCGGGGGGGTATACGAGCAGTACTTC
TRBD1 . TRBJ1-2 TRBV2 CASSGMRQGGSYGYTF TGTGCCAGCAGTGGAATGAGACAGGGGGGGAGCTATGGCTACACCTTC
TRBD2 . TRBJ2-5 TRBV4-1 CASSQVPSGAQETQYF TGCGCCAGCAGCCAAGTTCCTAGCGGGGCCCAAGAGACCCAGTACTTC
. few TRBJ1-2 TRBV7-2 CASSLQGYGYTF TGTGCCAGCAGCTTACAGGGCTATGGCTACACCTTC
. . TRBJ2-4 TRBV19 CASSESLLAKNIQYF TGTGCCAGTAGTGAAAGCCTTTTAGCCAAAAACATTCAGTACTTC
. . TRBJ1-1 TRBV19 CASSSVRGAEAFF TGTGCCAGTAGTTCAGTACGGGGGGCTGAAGCTTTCTTT
. . TRBJ2-4 TRBV7-9 CASSLASRGRNIQYF TGTGCCAGCAGCTTAGCGTCGCGGGGGCGGAACATTCAGTACTTC
TRBD1 once TRBJ2-1 TRBV7-2 CASSSGTGVLSSYNEQFF TGTGCCAGCAGCTCCGGGACAGGGGTCCTGAGCTCCTACAATGAGCAGTTCTTC
. . TRBJ1-2 TRBV7-4 CASFGGDGYTF TGTGCCTCGTTCGGGGGGGATGGCTACACCTTC
TRBD2 . TRBJ2-3 TRBV10-3 CAISESGLADTDTQYF TGTGCCATCAGTGAGTCAGGACTAGCGGACACAGATACGCAGTATTTT
TRBD1 . TRBJ2-7 TRBV4-1 CASSLLSGTGGYEQYF TGCGCCAGCAGCCTCCTTTCCGGGACAGGGGGCTACGAGCAGTACTTC
. . TRBJ2-3 TRBV5-1 CASSLQAPNTDTQYF TGCGCCAGCAGCTTACAGGCGCCCAACACAGATACGCAGTATTTT
TRBD1 . TRBJ1-5 TRBV29-1 CSNRTGDPNQPQHF TGCAGCAACCGCACAGGGGACCCCAATCAGCCCCAGCATTTT
TRBD1 . TRBJ1-1 TRBV19 CASTITGGNEAFF TGTGCCAGTACCATTACAGGGGGCAATGAAGCTTTCTTT
. . TRBJ1-2 TRBV6-5 CASSRGSNYGYTF TGTGCCAGTTCAAGGGGGTCGAACTATGGCTACACCTTC
TRBD2 . TRBJ2-1 TRBV30 CAWAPRTSGGDSTYNEQFF TGTGCCTGGGCCCCCCGGACTAGCGGGGGGGATTCTACCTACAATGAGCAGTTCTTC
TRBD1 . TRBJ1-5 TRBV19 CASTKDRASNQPQHF TGTGCCAGTACCAAGGACAGGGCAAGCAATCAGCCCCAGCATTTT
TRBD2 . TRBJ2-7 TRBV18 CASSPAAGGKGEQYF TGTGCCAGCTCACCCGCGGCGGGAGGGAAAGGAGAGCAGTACTTC
. once TRBJ2-1 TRBV7-9 CASSGTGFSNQAYNEQFF TGTGCCAGCAGCGGAACAGGATTTAGCAATCAAGCCTACAATGAGCAGTTCTTC
TRBD2 once TRBJ2-1 TRBV6-5 CASHGGGRYNEQFF TGTGCCAGCCATGGCGGGGGGAGATACAATGAGCAGTTCTTC
. . TRBJ1-1 TRBV6-6 CASKTSTEAFF TGTGCCAGCAAAACGAGCACTGAAGCTTTCTTT
. . TRBJ1-3 TRBV15 CATSIKSSGNTIYF TGTGCCACCAGCATCAAGAGCTCTGGAAACACCATATATTTT
. . TRBJ2-5 TRBV18 CASSSTPQETQYF TGTGCCAGCTCATCCACTCCTCAAGAGACCCAGTACTTC
TRBD2 . TRBJ2-1 TRBV6-5 CASRAAGGAYNEQFF TGTGCCAGCAGGGCAGCGGGGGGGGCTTACAATGAGCAGTTCTTC
. . TRBJ1-6 TRBV11-2 CASSLGFAGDYNSPLHF TGTGCCAGCAGCTTAGGTTTTGCAGGCGACTATAATTCACCCCTCCACTTT
. . TRBJ1-4 TRBV25-1 CASSEYEGKKLFF TGTGCCAGCAGTGAATATGAGGGAAAAAAACTGTTTTTT
. . TRBJ1-5 TRBV19 CASSIRDTKFSNQPQHF TGTGCCAGTAGTATTAGGGACACAAAGTTTAGCAATCAGCCCCAGCATTTT
TRBD1 . TRBJ2-7 TRBV7-3 CASSLTWTGNLYEQYF TGTGCCAGCAGCTTAACCTGGACAGGGAATTTGTACGAGCAGTACTTC
. . TRBJ1-1 TRBV2 CASSEGLGRRTEAFF TGTGCCAGCAGTGAGGGCCTGGGTCGTCGGACTGAAGCTTTCTTT
. . TRBJ2-1 TRBV9 CASSPRLAYNEQFF TGTGCCAGCAGCCCCCGTTTAGCGTACAATGAGCAGTTCTTC
. . TRBJ2-3 TRBV5-6 CASSLAITGEIDTQYF TGTGCCAGCAGCTTGGCCATCACGGGGGAGATAGATACGCAGTATTTT